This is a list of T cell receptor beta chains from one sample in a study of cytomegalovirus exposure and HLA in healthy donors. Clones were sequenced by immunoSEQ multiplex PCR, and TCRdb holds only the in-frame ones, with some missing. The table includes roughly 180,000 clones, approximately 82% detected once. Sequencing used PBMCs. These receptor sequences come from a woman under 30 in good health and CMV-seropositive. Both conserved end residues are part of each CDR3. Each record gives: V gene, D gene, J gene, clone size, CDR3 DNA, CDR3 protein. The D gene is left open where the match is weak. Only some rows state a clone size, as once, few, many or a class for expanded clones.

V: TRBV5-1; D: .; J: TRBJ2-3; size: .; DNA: TGCGCCAGCAGCATCCAATCGAGCGGCACAGATACGCAGTATTTT; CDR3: CASSIQSSGTDTQYF
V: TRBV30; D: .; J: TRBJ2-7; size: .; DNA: TGTGCCTGGAGTGCCTTCTCCTACGAGCAGTACTTC; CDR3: CAWSAFSYEQYF
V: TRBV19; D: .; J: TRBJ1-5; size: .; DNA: TGTGCCAGTAGTATAGGGTCAGGCAATCAGCCCCAGCATTTT; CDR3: CASSIGSGNQPQHF
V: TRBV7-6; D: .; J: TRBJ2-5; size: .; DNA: TGTGCCAGCAGCTTGGGGGGACAAGAGACCCAGTACTTC; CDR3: CASSLGGQETQYF
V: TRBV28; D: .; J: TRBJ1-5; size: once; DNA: TGTGCCAGCAGTTTGACGGCAGGAGGGAATCAGCCCCAGCATTTT; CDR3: CASSLTAGGNQPQHF
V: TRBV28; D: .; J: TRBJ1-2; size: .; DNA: TGTGCCAGCAGTTTATATCGTGGGAGGGCCCATGGCTACACCTTC; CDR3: CASSLYRGRAHGYTF
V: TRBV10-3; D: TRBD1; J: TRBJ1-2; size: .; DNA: TGTGCCATCGGGGACAGGGTGGGTTTTGGCTACACCTTC; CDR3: CAIGDRVGFGYTF
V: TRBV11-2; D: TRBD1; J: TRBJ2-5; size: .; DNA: TGTGCCAGCAGCCGGGACAGGGGGCGGGAGACCCAGTACTTC; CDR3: CASSRDRGRETQYF
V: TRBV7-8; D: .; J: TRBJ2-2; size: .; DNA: TGTGCCAGCAGCTTAGGTGGGGCGGCCGGGGAGCTGTTTTTT; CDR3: CASSLGGAAGELFF
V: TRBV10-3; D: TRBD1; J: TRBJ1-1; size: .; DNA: TGTGCCATCAGACGAGCAGGGGGCGATGAAGCTTTCTTT; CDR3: CAIRRAGGDEAFF
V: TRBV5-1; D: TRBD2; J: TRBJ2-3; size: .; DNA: TGCGCCAGCAGATTAGCGGGGGGAAACACAGATACGCAGTATTTT; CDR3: CASRLAGGNTDTQYF
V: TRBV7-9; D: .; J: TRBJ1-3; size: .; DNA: TGTGCCAGCGGAACAGGGACTGGAAACACCATATATTTT; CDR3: CASGTGTGNTIYF
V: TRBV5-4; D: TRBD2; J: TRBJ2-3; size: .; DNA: TGTGCCAGCAGCGGGACTAGCGGGGGCAGCACAGATACGCAGTATTTT; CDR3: CASSGTSGGSTDTQYF
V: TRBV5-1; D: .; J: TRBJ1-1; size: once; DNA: TGCGCCAGCAGCGCCCGGGACATCGGCGGCACTGAAGCTTTCTTT; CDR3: CASSARDIGGTEAFF
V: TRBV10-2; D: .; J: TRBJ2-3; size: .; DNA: TGCGCCAGCAGTGAGCCGACAGGAAGTTCCAGCTATACGCAGTATTTT; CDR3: CASSEPTGSSSYTQYF
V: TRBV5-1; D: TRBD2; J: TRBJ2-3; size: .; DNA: TGCGCCAGCAGCATGACTAGCGGGGGGGCCACGGCGCAGTATTTT; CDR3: CASSMTSGGATAQYF
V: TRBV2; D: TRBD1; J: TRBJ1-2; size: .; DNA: TGTGCCAGCAGAGGGGTCAGGGACAGTAACTATGGCTACACCTTC; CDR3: CASRGVRDSNYGYTF
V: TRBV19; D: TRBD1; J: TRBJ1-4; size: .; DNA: TGTGCCAGTACCCGGACAGGGGACGTAGAAAAACTGTTTTTT; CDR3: CASTRTGDVEKLFF
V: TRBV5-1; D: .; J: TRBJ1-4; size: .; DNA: TGCGCCAGCAGCGTTCAGGGGCCGAGGAATGAAAAACTGTTTTTT; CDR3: CASSVQGPRNEKLFF
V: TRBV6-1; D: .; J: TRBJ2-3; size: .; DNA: TGTGCCAGCAGTCTCCAGAGGGGGGGGACAGATACGCAGTATTTT; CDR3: CASSLQRGGTDTQYF
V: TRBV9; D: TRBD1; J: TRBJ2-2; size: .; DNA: TGTGCCAGCAGCGTAGCTAAGGACAGGGGGCTTGCAACCGGGGAGCTGTTTTTT; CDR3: CASSVAKDRGLATGELFF
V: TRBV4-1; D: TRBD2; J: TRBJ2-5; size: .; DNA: TGCGCCAGCAGCCAAGGAGTCATGCTAGCGGGGGGACAAGAGACCCAGTACTTC; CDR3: CASSQGVMLAGGQETQYF
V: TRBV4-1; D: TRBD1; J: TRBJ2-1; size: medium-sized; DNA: TGCGCCAGCAGCCACGGGACAGCCAATGAGCAGTTCTTC; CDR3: CASSHGTANEQFF
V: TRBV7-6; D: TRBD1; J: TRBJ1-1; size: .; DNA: TGTGCCAGCAGCCCACAGGGGGCTGTAGCTTTCTTT; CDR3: CASSPQGAVAFF
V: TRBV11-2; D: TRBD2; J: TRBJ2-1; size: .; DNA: TGTGCCAGCAGCTTAGAGCGGACTAGTTCCGAGCAGTTCTTC; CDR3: CASSLERTSSEQFF
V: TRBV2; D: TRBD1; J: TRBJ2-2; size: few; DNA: TGTGCCAGCAGTGAGAGACAGGGGGCCGTCGGGGAGCTGTTTTTT; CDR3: CASSERQGAVGELFF
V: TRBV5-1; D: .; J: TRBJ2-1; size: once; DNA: TGCGCCAGCAGAACCCTGGGGGCCTCCTACAATGAGCAGTTCTTC; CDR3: CASRTLGASYNEQFF
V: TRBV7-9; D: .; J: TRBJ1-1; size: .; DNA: TGTGCCAGCGTCGGAGGAGACACTGAAGCTTTCTTT; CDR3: CASVGGDTEAFF
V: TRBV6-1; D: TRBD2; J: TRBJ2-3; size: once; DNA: TGTGCCAGCAGTGAGGTAGCGGGGGCCGTGTTGGATACGCAGTATTTT; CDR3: CASSEVAGAVLDTQYF
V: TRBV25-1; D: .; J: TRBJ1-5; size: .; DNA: TGTGCCAGCAGTGAAAATACAGGGTGGAATCAGCCCCAGCATTTT; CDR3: CASSENTGWNQPQHF
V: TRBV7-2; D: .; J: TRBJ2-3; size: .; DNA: TGTGCCAGCAGCCCAACAGGGACACGCACAGATACGCAGTATTTT; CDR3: CASSPTGTRTDTQYF
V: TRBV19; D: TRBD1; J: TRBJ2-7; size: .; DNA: TGTGCCAGTAGTCAGGCCGGACAGGGGGGTTCCTACGAGCAGTACTTC; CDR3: CASSQAGQGGSYEQYF
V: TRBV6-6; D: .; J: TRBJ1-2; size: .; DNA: TGTGCCAGCACCCCCGGACAGACTAACTATGGCTACACCTTC; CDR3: CASTPGQTNYGYTF
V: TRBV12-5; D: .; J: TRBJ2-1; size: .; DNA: TGTGCTAGTGGTCGGGACTCGGACAATGAGCAGTTCTTC; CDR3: CASGRDSDNEQFF
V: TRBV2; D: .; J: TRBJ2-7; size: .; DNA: TGTGCCAGCAGTGGTCGAAGGCAGGTACTTTCCTACGAGCAGTACTTC; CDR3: CASSGRRQVLSYEQYF
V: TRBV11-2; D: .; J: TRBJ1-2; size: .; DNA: TGTGCCAGCAGCTTGATCGGGGGGGCTGGTAACTATGGCTACACCTTC; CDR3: CASSLIGGAGNYGYTF
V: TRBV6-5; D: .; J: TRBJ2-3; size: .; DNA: TGTGCCACCAAGACAGCCACAGATACGCAGTATTTT; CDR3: CATKTATDTQYF
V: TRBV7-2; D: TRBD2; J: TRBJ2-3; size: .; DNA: TGTGCCAGCAGCTTCCGGGGGGAAGATACGCAGTATTTT; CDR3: CASSFRGEDTQYF
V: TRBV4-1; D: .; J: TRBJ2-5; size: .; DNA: TGCGCCAGCAGCGGGACTGGGGGAGAGACCCAGTACTTC; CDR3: CASSGTGGETQYF